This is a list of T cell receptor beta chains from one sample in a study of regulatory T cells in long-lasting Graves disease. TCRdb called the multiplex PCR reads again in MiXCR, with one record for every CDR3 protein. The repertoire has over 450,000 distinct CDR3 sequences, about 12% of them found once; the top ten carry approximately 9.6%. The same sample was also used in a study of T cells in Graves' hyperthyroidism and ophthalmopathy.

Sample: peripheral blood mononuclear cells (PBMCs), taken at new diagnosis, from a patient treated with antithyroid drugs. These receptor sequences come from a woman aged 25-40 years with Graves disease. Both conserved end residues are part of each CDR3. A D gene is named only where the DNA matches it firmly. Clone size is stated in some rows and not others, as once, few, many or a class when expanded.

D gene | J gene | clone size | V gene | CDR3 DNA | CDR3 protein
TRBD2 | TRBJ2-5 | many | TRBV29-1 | TGCAGCGTTGGAGCTAGCGGTAGGGGAGAGACCCAGTACTTC | CSVGASGRGETQYF
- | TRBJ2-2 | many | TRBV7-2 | TGTGCCAGCAGCTCCGTGACAGGATCCGGGGAGCTGTTTTTT | CASSSVTGSGELFF
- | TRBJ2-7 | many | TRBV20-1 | TGCAGTGCTAGAGGCGGGGTTCACTACGAGCAGTACTTC | CSARGGVHYEQYF
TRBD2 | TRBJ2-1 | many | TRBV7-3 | TGTGCCAGCAGCTTCTTAGCGGGAGGGGCTGAGCAGTTCTTC | CASSFLAGGAEQFF
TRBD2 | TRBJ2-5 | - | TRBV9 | TGTGCCAGCAGCGTAGGCGGGAGGGGGCAAGAGACCCAGTACTTC | CASSVGGRGQETQYF
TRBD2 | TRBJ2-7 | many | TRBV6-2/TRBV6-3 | TGTGCCAGCAGTTACAAGCGGGAGCGGAACTACGAGCAGTACTTC | CASSYKRERNYEQYF
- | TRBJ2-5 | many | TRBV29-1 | TGCAGCTCAACTAGTCACGAGACCCAGTACTTC | CSSTSHETQYF
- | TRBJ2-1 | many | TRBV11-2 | TGTGCCAGCAGCCGGGGGGCGGGAACTGGAAATGAGCAGTTCTTC | CASSRGAGTGNEQFF
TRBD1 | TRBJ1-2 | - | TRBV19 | TGTGCCAGTAGTATAGATCCCCGGGACAGGAGTCCTGGCTACACCTTC | CASSIDPRDRSPGYTF
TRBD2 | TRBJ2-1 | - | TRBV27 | TGTGCCAGCAGTTCATACGGAAGAATAGCGGGAGGGCTTTACAATGAGCAGTTCTTC | CASSSYGRIAGGLYNEQFF
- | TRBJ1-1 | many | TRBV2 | TGTGCCAGCAGTCCTAGATGGGAAGCTTTCTTT | CASSPRWEAFF
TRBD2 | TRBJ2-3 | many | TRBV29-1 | TGCAGCGCTCGTGGGACTAAGACGACAGATACGCAGTATTTT | CSARGTKTTDTQYF
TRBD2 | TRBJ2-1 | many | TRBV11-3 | TGTGCCAGCAGCCGCGTAGTAGCGGGAAAAGAGCAGTTCTTC | CASSRVVAGKEQFF
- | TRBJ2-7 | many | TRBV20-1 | TGCAGTGCTAGAGGGGCCTCCTACGAGCAGTACTTC | CSARGASYEQYF
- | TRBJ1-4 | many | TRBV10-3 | TGTGCCATCAGTACAGGAGTTGAAGGCGAAAAACTGTTTTTT | CAISTGVEGEKLFF
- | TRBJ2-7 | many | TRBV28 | TGTGCCAGCAGTCGTGACCTGGGAACCTACGAGCAGTACTTC | CASSRDLGTYEQYF
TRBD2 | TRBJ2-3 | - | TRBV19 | TGTGCCAGTAGTATAGATGCGGGGGGAGATACGCAGTATTTT | CASSIDAGGDTQYF
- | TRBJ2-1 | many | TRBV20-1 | TGCAGTGCTCTAGGCCTACTAGTCAATGAGCAGTTCTTC | CSALGLLVNEQFF
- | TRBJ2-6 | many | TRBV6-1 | TGTGCCGGGGAGAGGGGGGCTGGGGCCAACGTCCTGACTTTC | CAGERGAGANVLTF
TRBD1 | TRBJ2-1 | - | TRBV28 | TGTGCCAGCAGTCCGCCTTACAGGGGCGATGAGCAGTTCTTC | CASSPPYRGDEQFF
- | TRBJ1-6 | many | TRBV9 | TGTGCCAGCAGCGCCCAGACAGGCCCAACCGATTCACCCCTCCACTTT | CASSAQTGPTDSPLHF
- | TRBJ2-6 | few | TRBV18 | TGTGCCAGCTCACCGGGCCTATACTCTGGGGCCAACGTCCTGACTTTC | CASSPGLYSGANVLTF
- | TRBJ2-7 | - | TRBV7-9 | TGTGCCAGCAGCTTGGGGCGCTCAGGGGATTTCTACGAGCAGTACTTC | CASSLGRSGDFYEQYF
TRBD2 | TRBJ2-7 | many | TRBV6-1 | TGTGCCAGCAGTCCAAGGACTAGCGGGAGTGGCTACGAGCAGTACTTC | CASSPRTSGSGYEQYF
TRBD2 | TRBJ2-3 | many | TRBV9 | TGTGCCAGCACCCCGTTCAGTAGCGGGGATGATACGCAGTATTTT | CASTPFSSGDDTQYF
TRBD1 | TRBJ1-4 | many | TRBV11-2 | TGTGCCAGCAGCTCGGACAGGGATAATGAAAAACTGTTTTTT | CASSSDRDNEKLFF
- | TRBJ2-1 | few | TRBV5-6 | TGTGCCAGCAGCAAACTAGCCTTCCAGAATGAGCAGTTCTTC | CASSKLAFQNEQFF
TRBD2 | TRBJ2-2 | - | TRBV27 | TGTGCCAGCAGTCTGCTAGCGGAGAACACCGGGGAGCTGTTTTTT | CASSLLAENTGELFF
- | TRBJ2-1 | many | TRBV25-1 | TGTGCCAGCAGTGCCCGGGACTCACCGGTATGGGATGAGCAGTTCTTC | CASSARDSPVWDEQFF
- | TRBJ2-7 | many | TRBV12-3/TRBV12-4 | TGTGCCAGCAGTTTATACGGGAGCACCTACGAGCAGTACTTC | CASSLYGSTYEQYF
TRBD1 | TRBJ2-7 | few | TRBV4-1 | TGCGCCAGCAGCCATAGGACAGGTACCTACGAGCAGTACTTC | CASSHRTGTYEQYF
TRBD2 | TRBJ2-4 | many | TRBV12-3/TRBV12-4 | TGTGCCAGCAGTTTAGCGTTGGGAGGGGTAGCCAAAAACATTCAGTACTTC | CASSLALGGVAKNIQYF
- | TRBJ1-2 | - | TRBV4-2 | TGTGCCAGCAGGCAAAAAGCGGGGGGCGGCTATGGCTACACCTTC | CASRQKAGGGYGYTF
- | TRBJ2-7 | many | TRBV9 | TGTGCCAGCAGCGTAGAGCCCGAGGGAACCTACGAGCAGTACTTC | CASSVEPEGTYEQYF
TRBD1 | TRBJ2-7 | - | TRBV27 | TGTGCCAGCAGTGAAGGGACAGACCTCTACGAGCAGTACTTC | CASSEGTDLYEQYF
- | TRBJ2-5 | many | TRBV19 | TGTGCCAGTAGTATCGGGCCAGGCCAAGAGACCCAGTACTTC | CASSIGPGQETQYF
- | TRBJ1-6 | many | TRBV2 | TGTGCCAGCAGCCTAGGGTTGCGGTCACCCCTCCACTTT | CASSLGLRSPLHF
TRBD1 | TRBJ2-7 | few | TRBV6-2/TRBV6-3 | TGTGCCAGCAGCATAGACAGGGTAGGATACTACGAGCAGTACTTC | CASSIDRVGYYEQYF
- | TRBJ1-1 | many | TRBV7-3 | TGTGCCAGCGGATCAGGGATGAACACTGAAGCTTTCTTT | CASGSGMNTEAFF
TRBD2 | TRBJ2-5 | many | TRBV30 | TGTGCCTGGAGTGTTTGGTTAGCGGGATACCAAGAGACCCAGTACTTC | CAWSVWLAGYQETQYF
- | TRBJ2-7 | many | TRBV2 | TGTGCCAGCAGACAAGGAGCCCTCGAGCAGTACTTC | CASRQGALEQYF
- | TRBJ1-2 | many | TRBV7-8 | TGTGCCAGCAGCGCAGGGGCTTTCTCCAACTATGGCTACACCTTC | CASSAGAFSNYGYTF
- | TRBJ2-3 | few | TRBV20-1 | TGCAGTGCTGTCAGGACAGATACGCAGTATTTT | CSAVRTDTQYF
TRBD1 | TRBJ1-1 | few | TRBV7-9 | TGTGCCAGCAGCTTAGAGGGACAGGGAGGTACTGAAGCTTTCTTT | CASSLEGQGGTEAFF
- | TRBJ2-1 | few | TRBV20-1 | TGCAGTGCTAGAGATAGGCCCAAGTTCCACAATGAGCAGTTCTTC | CSARDRPKFHNEQFF
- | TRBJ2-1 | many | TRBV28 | TGTGCCAGCAGTTTAGGGGCGTTTAGCTCCTACAATGAGCAGTTCTTC | CASSLGAFSSYNEQFF
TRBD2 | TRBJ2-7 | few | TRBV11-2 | TGTGCCAGCAGCCTACTAGCGGGAGCCTCATACGAGCAGTACTTC | CASSLLAGASYEQYF
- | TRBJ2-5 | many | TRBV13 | TGTGCCAGCAGCTTTCAGGACAGCCCAGGGACCCAGTACTTC | CASSFQDSPGTQYF
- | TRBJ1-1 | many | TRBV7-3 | TGTGCCAGCAGGTATACAGAGAACACTGAAGCTTTCTTT | CASRYTENTEAFF
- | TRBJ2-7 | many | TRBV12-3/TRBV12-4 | TGTGCCAGCAGCTTGCAGGGAACCTACGAGCAGTACTTC | CASSLQGTYEQYF
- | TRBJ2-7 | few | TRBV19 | TGTGCCAGTAGTAGGGCGGGGAGGAGCGAGCAGTACTTC | CASSRAGRSEQYF
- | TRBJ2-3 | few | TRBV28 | TGTGCCAGCTTCGGACGGGGAAAGGATACGCAGTATTTT | CASFGRGKDTQYF
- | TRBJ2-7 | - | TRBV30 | TGTGCCTGGAGTACTGGACTCCCTTACGAGCAGTACTTC | CAWSTGLPYEQYF
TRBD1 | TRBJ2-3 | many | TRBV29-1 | TGCAGCGTTGCAGGGGGTAAGCGAGATACGCAGTATTTT | CSVAGGKRDTQYF
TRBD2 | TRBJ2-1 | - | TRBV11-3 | TGTGCCAGCAGCTTAAGACTAGCGGGACTAAAGGAGCAGTTCTTC | CASSLRLAGLKEQFF
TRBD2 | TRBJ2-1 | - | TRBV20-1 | TGCAGTGCTAGAGATCTCGCTAGCGGGAGACTCAGCTCCTACAATGAGCAGTTCTTC | CSARDLASGRLSSYNEQFF
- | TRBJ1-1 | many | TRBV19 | TGTGCCAGTAGCCAAGGACTGTTCGGCACTGAAGCTTTCTTT | CASSQGLFGTEAFF
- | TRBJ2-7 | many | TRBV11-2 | TGTGCCAGCAGCTTAGGCGTTATCTACGAGCAGTACTTC | CASSLGVIYEQYF
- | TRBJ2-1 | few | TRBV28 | TGTGCCAGCAGAACACAAGGGGGATATTACAATAAGCAGTTCTTC | CASRTQGGYYNKQFF